This TCR beta chain is from a study of cytotoxic CD8 clonotypes in ibrutinib-treated CLL. Study-wide context: Patient counts were about 12 relapsed/refractory, under 16 treatment-naive and some 17 IGHV unmutated. Whole-study findings and limits: A difference in sampling times existed between sustained-remission and progressing patients.

The method was immunoSEQ multiplex PCR; TCRdb's version includes in-frame clones alone and lacks a portion of them. The sample contains approximately 100,000 clones, almost 80% of which appear only once. With respect to this clone: Its cognate antigen is unknown.

Cryopreserved PBMCs provided around 2.2 micrograms of genomic DNA for the TCR beta libraries. This TCR was sampled from a human donor with chronic lymphocytic leukemia. This specimen was PBMCs, taken after 12 months of ibrutinib treatment.

The CDR3 protein is CASSPTGGSYEQYF. The CDR3 region has the DNA TGCGCCAGCAGCCCCACGGGAGGGAGCTACGAGCAGTACTTC. The V and J genes are TRBV5-1 and TRBJ2-7, with 8 bases identical to TRBD2. This CDR3 contains 14 residues. Trimming at V came to 4 bases and at J to 3 bases, leaving 6 bases not matched to a gene. The germline V gene encodes CDR1 SGHRS and CDR2 YFSETQ.